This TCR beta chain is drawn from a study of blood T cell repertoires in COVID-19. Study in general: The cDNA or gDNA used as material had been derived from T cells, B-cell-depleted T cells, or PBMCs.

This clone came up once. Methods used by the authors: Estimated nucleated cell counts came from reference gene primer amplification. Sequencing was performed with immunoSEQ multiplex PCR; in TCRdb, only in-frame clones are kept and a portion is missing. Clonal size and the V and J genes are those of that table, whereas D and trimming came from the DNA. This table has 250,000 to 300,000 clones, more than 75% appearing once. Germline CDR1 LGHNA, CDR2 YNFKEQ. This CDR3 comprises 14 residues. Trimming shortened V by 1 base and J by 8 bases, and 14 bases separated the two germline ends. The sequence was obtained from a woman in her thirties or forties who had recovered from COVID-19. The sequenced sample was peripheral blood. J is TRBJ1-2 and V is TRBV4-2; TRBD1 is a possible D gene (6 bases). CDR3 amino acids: CASSQGPNREGYTF. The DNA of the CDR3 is TGTGCCAGCAGCCAAGGCCCTAACAGGGAAGGCTACACCTTC.